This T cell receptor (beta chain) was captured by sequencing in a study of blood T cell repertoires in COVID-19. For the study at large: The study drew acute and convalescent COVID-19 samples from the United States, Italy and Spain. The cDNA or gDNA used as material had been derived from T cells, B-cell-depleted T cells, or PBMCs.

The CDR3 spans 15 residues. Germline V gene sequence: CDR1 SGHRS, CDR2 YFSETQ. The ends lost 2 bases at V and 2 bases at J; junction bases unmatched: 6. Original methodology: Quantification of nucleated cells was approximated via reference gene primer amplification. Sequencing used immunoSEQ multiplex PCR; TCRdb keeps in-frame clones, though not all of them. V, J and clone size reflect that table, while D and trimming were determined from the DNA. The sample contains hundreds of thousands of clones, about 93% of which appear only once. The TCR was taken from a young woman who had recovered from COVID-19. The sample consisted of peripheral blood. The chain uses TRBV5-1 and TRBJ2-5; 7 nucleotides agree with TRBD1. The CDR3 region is CASSFGTALQETQYF. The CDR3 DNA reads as TGCGCCAGCAGCTTTGGGACAGCGTTGCAAGAGACCCAGTACTTC.